This T cell receptor (beta chain) stems from a study of vaccination effects on CD4 cells after COVID-19. About the study: Antigen-specific CD4+ T cells were expanded with viral peptide pools in the ViraFEST assay before sequencing.

Subsequent to 10 days of culture, CD4+ T cells were isolated. It was on days 3 and 7 that half the medium was replaced with IL-2 medium. Study results and limitations: Infection-derived and vaccine-derived clones contracted markedly late after vaccination.

Data came from immunoSEQ multiplex PCR; TCRdb stores just in-frame clones and leaves some out. The sample lists roughly 60,000 clones; 70% to 85% were seen once. This clone came up a few times. Antigen unknown. CDR3 length equals 15 residues. Germline lookup yields CDR1 SGHRS and CDR2 YFSETQ. V shed 0 bases and J shed 4 bases, with 13 bases lying between them. Sample: CD4+ T cells from PBMCs cultured without peptide, taken before COVID-19 vaccination. The V call is TRBV5-1, the J call TRBJ2-5; a possible D gene is TRBD1 (6 bases). The receptor was derived from a human donor who had a prior SARS-CoV-2 infection. CDR3 in DNA: TGCGCCAGCAGCTTGGAAGTGGCAGGGGCAGAGACCCAGTACTTC. Its protein is CASSLEVAGAETQYF. The whole variable domain, filled in from reference TRBV5-1 and TRBJ2-5, reads KAGVTQTPRYLIKTRGQQVTLSCSPISGHRSVSWYQQTPGQGLQFLFEYFSETQRNKGNFPGRFSGRQFSNSRSEMNVSTLELGDSALYLCASSLEVAGAETQYFGPGTRLLVL.